This TCR beta chain was observed in a study of tissue T cells after allogeneic stem cell transplantation. Study findings and constraints: Anatomically similar tissues had similar TCR repertoires within each patient. Motif-based clustering found tissue-specific repertoire signatures shared across patients, though few clones were shared.

Trimming cost V 6 bases and J 5 bases, with 9 bases left between them. Germline assignment: CDR1 FNHDT and CDR2 SITEND (reference sequence). The CDR3 loop spans 12 amino acids. Sequencing of TCRbeta CDR3 at survey depth gave sequences and template counts. Produced via immunoSEQ multiplex PCR; TCRdb's table is partial and in-frame only. The table includes some 6,000 clones, roughly 52% detected once. This clone was detected only a few times. Its antigen remains unknown. Genes and germline come from the mouse. Read coverage stops 1 residue before the CDR3 terminus; the germline J gene supplies the remainder. Time point here: mouse harvest day 14 after allogeneic transplant. The graft held 10^6 splenic CD5+ T cells and 10^7 T-cell-depleted bone marrow cells.

The source material was gut tissue. The chain uses TRBV19 and TRBJ1-5; no definite D call. The clonotype comes from a female BALB/c mouse given C57BL/6 T cells with graft-versus-host disease after an allogeneic hematopoietic cell transplant. The sequenced CDR3 bases are TGTGCCAGCACCCCTCGGGACCAGGCTCCGCTT. Its protein is CASTPRDQAPL. The full CDR3 sequence reads CASTPRDQAPLF.